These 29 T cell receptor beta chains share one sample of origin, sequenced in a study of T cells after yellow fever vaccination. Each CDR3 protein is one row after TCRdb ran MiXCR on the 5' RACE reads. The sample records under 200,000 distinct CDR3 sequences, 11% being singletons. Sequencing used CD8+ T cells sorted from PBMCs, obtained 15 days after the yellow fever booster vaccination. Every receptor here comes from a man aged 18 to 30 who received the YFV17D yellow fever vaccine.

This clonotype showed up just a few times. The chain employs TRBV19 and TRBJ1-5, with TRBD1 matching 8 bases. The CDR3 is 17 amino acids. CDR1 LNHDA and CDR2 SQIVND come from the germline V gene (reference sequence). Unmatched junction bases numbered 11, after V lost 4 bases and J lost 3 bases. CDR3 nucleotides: TGTGCCAGTAGTAGCTCTCCGGGACAGGCATACAATCAGCCCCAGCATTTT. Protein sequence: CASSSSPGQAYNQPQHF.

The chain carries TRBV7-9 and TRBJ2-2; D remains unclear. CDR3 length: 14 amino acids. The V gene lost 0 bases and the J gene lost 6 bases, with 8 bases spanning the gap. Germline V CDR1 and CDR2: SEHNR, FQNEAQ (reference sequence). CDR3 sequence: CASSLAGSPGELFF. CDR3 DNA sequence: TGTGCCAGCAGCTTAGCAGGATCCCCCGGGGAGCTGTTTTTT.

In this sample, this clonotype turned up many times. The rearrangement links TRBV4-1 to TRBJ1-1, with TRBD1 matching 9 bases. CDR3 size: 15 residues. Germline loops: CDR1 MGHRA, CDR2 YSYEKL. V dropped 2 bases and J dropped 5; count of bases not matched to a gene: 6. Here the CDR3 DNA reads TGCGCCAGCAGCCAAATGGGGACAGGGTCAACTGAAGCTTTCTTT. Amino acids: CASSQMGTGSTEAFF.

Written as DNA, the CDR3 is TGCGCCAGCAGCCAAGCCACAGGGGGGCTGGGGGGCACTGAAGCTTTCTTT. Its translation is CASSQATGGLGGTEAFF. The gene calls are TRBV4-3 and TRBJ1-1; 8 nucleotides line up with TRBD1. Germline V gene lookup returns CDR1 LGHNA and CDR2 YSLEER. Trimming cost V 1 base and J 4 bases; bases outside gene matches: 11. CDR3 length: 17 amino acids.

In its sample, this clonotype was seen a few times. The CDR3 DNA sequence: TGTGCCAGCAGTGGACCGCTCGGGCCCCAGCATTTT. This encodes CASSGPLGPQHF. The chain joins TRBV6-5 to TRBJ1-5, with unresolved D. The CDR3 contains 12 residues. Germline loops: CDR1 MNHEY, CDR2 SVGAGI. V was shortened by 5 bases and J by 9 bases, with 11 bases between the two germline ends.

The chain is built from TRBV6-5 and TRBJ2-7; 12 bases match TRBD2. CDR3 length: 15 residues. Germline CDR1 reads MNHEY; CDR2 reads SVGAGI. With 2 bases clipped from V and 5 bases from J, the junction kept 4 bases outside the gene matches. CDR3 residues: CASSYLAGGRDEQYF. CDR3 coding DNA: TGTGCCAGCAGTTACCTAGCGGGGGGGCGGGACGAGCAGTACTTC.

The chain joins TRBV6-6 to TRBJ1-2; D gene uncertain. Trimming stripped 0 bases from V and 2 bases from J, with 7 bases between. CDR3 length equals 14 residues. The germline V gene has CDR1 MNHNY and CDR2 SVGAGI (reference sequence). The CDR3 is CASSYSYGNYGYTF. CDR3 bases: TGTGCCAGCAGTTACTCGTACGGGAACTATGGCTACACCTTC.

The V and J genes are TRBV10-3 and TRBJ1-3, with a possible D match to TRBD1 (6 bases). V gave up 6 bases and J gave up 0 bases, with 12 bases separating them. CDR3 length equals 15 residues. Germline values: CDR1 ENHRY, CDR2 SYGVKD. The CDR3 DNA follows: TGTGCCATCAGGGACAGTCTTACCTCTGGAAACACCATATATTTT. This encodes CAIRDSLTSGNTIYF.

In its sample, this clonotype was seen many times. The CDR3 DNA reads TGTGCCAGCAGTTGGATCCCGGGACAGGGTGCAGATACGCAGTATTTT. Translation gives CASSWIPGQGADTQYF. The J gene is TRBJ2-3, the V gene TRBV6-5, with 9 bases matching TRBD1. Germline CDR1 and CDR2: MNHEY and SVGAGI. CDR3 length equals 16 residues. Trimming took 4 bases from V and 4 from J; bases not matched to a gene: 9.

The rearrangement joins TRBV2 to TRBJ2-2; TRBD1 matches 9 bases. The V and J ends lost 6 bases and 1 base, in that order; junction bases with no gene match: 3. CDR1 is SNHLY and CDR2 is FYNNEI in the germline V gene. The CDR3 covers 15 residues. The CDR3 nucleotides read TGTGCCAGCAGAGGACAGGGGTTGAACACCGGGGAGCTGTTTTTT. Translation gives CASRGQGLNTGELFF.

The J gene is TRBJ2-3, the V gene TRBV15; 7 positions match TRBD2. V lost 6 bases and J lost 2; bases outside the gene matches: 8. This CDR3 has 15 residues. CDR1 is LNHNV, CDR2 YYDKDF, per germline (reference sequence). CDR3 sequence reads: CATSIRGEYTDTQYF. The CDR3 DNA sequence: TGTGCCACCAGTATACGGGGGGAATACACAGATACGCAGTATTTT.

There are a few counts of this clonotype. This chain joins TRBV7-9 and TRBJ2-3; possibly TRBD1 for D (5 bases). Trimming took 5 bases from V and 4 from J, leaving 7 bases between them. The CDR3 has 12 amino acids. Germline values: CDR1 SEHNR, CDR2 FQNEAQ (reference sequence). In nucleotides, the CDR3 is TGTGCCAGCAGCGCAGGGTCAGATACGCAGTATTTT. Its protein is CASSAGSDTQYF.

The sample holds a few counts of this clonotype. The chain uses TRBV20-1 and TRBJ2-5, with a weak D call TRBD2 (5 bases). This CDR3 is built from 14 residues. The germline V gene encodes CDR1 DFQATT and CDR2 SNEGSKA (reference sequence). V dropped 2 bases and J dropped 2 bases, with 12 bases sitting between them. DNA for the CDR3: TGCAGTGCTAGACAACTAGAACAGCAAGAGACCCAGTACTTC. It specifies CSARQLEQQETQYF.

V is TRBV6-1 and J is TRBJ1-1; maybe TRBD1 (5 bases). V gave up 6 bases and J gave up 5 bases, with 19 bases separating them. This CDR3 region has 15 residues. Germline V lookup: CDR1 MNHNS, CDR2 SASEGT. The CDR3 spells CASSPSGGEWTEAFF. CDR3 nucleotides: TGTGCCAGCAGCCCCTCGGGAGGGGAGTGGACTGAAGCTTTCTTT.

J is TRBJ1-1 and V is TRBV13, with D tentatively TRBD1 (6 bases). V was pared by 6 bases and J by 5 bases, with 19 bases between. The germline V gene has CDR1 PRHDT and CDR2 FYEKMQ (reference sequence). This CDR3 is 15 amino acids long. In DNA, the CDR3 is TGTGCCAGCAGGGTAACGGGACACCCCGGGACTGAAGCTTTCTTT. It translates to CASRVTGHPGTEAFF.

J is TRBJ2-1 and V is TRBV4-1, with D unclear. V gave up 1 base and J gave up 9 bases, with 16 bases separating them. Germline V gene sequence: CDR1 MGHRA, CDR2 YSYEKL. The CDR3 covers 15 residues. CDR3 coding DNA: TGCGCCAGCAGCCAAGCAGCTACCGGTAGTAGTGAGCAGTTCTTC. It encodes CASSQAATGSSEQFF.

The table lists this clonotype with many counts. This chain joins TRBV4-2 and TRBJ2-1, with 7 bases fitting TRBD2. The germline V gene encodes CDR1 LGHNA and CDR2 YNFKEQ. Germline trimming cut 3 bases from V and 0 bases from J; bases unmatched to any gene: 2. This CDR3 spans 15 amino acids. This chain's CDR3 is CASSHTGGSYNEQFF. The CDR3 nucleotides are TGTGCCAGCAGCCACACGGGGGGCTCCTACAATGAGCAGTTCTTC.

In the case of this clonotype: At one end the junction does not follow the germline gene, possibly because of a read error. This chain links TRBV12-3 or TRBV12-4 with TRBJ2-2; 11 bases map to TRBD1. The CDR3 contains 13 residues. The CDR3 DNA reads TGTGCCAGCAACCCGTCCGGGACAGGGGGGCTGTTTTTT. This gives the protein CASNPSGTGGLFF.

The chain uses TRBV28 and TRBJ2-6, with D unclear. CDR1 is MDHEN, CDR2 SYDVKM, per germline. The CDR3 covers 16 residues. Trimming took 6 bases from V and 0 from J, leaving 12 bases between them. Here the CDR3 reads CASRSKRFSGANVLTF. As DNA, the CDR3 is TGTGCCAGCAGGTCCAAAAGGTTCTCTGGGGCCAACGTCCTGACTTTC.

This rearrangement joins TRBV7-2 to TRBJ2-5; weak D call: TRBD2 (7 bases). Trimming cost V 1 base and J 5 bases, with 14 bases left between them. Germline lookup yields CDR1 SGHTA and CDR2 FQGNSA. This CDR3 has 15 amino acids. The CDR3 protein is CASSLVRGPGETQYF. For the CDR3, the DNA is TGTGCCAGCAGCTTAGTGCGGGGGCCCGGGGAGACCCAGTACTTC.

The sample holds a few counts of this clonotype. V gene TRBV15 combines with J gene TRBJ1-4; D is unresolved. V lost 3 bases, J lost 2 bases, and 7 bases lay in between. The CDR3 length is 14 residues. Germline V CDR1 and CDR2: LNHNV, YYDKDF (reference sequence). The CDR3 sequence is CATSSSATNEKLFF. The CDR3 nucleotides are TGTGCCACCAGCAGCTCGGCGACTAATGAAAAACTGTTTTTT.

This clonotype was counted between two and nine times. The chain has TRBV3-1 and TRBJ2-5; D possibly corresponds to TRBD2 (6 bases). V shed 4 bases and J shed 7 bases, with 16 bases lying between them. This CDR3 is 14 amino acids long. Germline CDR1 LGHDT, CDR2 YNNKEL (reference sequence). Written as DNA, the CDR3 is TGTGCCAGCAGCCCGTGGGGGGATCCAGGGACCCAGTACTTC. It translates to CASSPWGDPGTQYF.

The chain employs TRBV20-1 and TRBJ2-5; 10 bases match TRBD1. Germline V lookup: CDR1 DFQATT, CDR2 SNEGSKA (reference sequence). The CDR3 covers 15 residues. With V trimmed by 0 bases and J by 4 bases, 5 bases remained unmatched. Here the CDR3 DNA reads TGCAGTGCTAGAGAGGACAGGGGGGAGCGAGAGACCCAGTACTTC. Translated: CSAREDRGERETQYF.

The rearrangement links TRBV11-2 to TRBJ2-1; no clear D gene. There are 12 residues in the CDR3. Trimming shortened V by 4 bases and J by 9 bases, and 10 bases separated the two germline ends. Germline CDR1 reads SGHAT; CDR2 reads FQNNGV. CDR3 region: CASSSCYLEQFF. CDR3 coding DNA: TGTGCCAGCAGCTCGTGCTACCTTGAGCAGTTCTTC.

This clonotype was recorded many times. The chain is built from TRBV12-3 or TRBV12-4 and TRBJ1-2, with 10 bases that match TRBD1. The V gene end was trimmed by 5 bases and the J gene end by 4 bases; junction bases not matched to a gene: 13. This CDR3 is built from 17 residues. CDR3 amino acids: CASSTDPVGQGTYGYTF. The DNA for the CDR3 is TGTGCCAGCAGTACCGATCCGGTGGGACAGGGGACCTATGGCTACACCTTC.

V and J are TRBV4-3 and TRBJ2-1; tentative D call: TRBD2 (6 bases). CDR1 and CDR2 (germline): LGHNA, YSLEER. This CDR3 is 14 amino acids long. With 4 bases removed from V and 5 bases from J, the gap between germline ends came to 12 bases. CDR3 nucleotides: TGCGCCAGCAGCCGGGGGGAGACCGACAATGAGCAGTTCTTC. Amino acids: CASSRGETDNEQFF.

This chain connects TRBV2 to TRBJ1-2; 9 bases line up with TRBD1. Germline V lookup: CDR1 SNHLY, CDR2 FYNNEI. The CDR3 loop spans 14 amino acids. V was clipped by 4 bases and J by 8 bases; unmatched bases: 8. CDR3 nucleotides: TGTGCCAGCAGTGGGGACAGGGCCGAGCGGGGCTACACCTTC. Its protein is CASSGDRAERGYTF.

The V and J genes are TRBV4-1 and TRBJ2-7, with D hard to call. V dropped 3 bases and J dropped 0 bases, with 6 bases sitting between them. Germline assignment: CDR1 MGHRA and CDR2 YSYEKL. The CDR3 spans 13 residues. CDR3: CASSQWISYEQYV. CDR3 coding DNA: TGCGCCAGCAGCCAGTGGATCTCCTACGAGCAGTACGTC.

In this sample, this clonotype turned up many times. The CDR3 reads CASSPVGNEQFF. CDR3 bases: TGCGCCAGCAGCCCAGTCGGCAATGAGCAGTTCTTC. The chain links TRBV4-1 to TRBJ2-1; no reliable D call. CDR1 is MGHRA, CDR2 YSYEKL, per germline. With 4 bases removed from V and 6 bases from J, the gap between germline ends came to 7 bases. This CDR3 comprises 12 residues.